Listed below are T cell receptor beta chains from one sample, sequenced in a study of CD8 T cells in Susac syndrome. TCRdb analysed the immunoSEQ multiplex PCR reads with MiXCR anew, one entry per CDR3 protein. The table includes under 200,000 distinct CDR3 sequences, around 94% detected once. Source material: CD4+ T cells from PBMCs. The receptors shown here come from a human donor in good health. CDR3s include the opening cysteine and the closing phenylalanine or tryptophan. D genes are given only for firm matches. Size tells how often a clone was seen (once, few, many) or the class of an expanded clone, and some rows leave it out.

>.|TRBD1|TRBV4-3|TRBJ1-6
CASSQERGRGGSPLHF
TGCGCCAGCAGCCAAGAGAGGGGCAGGGGGGGTTCACCCCTCCACTTT
>few|TRBD2|TRBV7-2|TRBJ2-5
CASRLSGVGQETQYF
TGTGCCAGCAGGTTGAGCGGGGTAGGGCAAGAGACCCAGTACTTC
>few|.|TRBV20-1|TRBJ2-1
CSARYNEQFF
TGCAGTGCTAGATACAATGAGCAGTTCTTC
>.|.|TRBV3-1|TRBJ1-2
CASSQDLAANYGYTF
TGTGCCAGCAGCCAAGATCTGGCCGCTAACTATGGCTACACCTTC
>few|.|TRBV2|TRBJ2-1
CASSVEGSSYNEQFF
TGTGCCAGCAGTGTCGAGGGGAGCTCCTACAATGAGCAGTTCTTC
>.|TRBD1|TRBV9|TRBJ1-1
CASSPGQGKNTEAFF
TGTGCCAGCAGCCCAGGACAGGGAAAGAACACTGAAGCTTTCTTT
>.|TRBD2|TRBV7-9|TRBJ2-1
CASSPKVGGDYNEQFF
TGTGCCAGCAGTCCCAAAGTCGGGGGGGATTACAATGAGCAGTTCTTC
>.|.|TRBV2|TRBJ2-5
CASDLNGRGGETQYF
TGTGCCAGCGACCTTAATGGCAGGGGAGGAGAGACCCAGTACTTC
>.|.|TRBV4-2|TRBJ1-2
CASSQDGGRDYGYTF
TGTGCCAGCAGCCAAGACGGGGGGCGAGACTATGGCTACACCTTC
>.|.|TRBV29-1|TRBJ2-5
CSVDVGGGETQYF
TGCAGCGTTGATGTGGGAGGAGGAGAGACCCAGTACTTC
>.|.|TRBV11-2|TRBJ2-7
CASSSVGLRGSYEQYF
TGTGCCAGCAGCTCAGTTGGCCTCCGGGGCTCCTACGAGCAGTACTTC
>.|.|TRBV20-1|TRBJ2-1
CSAPSPSVEQFF
TGCAGTGCTCCTTCTCCTAGCGTCGAGCAGTTCTTC
>.|.|TRBV29-1|TRBJ1-2
CSVPRGRSYGYTF
TGCAGCGTCCCCCGGGGACGGAGCTATGGCTACACCTTC
>.|.|TRBV18|TRBJ1-1
CASSPWGMNTEAFF
TGTGCCAGCTCACCCTGGGGGATGAACACTGAAGCTTTCTTT
>.|.|TRBV6-6|TRBJ1-6
CASSRDGNSPLHF
TGTGCCAGCAGTCGAGACGGGAATTCACCCCTCCACTTT
>.|TRBD1|TRBV18|TRBJ1-5
CASSPNPGGDQPQHF
TGTGCCAGCTCACCAAATCCAGGGGGGGATCAGCCCCAGCATTTT
>.|.|TRBV30|TRBJ1-1
CAWSVYTEAFF
TGTGCCTGGAGTGTGTACACTGAAGCTTTCTTT
>few|.|TRBV7-9|TRBJ1-1
CASSFDSNTEAFF
TGTGCCAGCAGCTTTGACAGTAACACTGAAGCTTTCTTT
>.|.|TRBV4-3|TRBJ2-5
CASSQDVQGRTQYF
TGCGCCAGCAGCCAAGATGTCCAGGGAAGGACCCAGTACTTC
>.|.|TRBV7-9|TRBJ1-6
CASSSTSYNSPLHF
TGTGCCAGCAGCTCAACCAGCTATAATTCACCCCTCCACTTT
>.|.|TRBV27|TRBJ2-6
CASRGAATSGANVLTF
TGTGCCAGCAGAGGGGCGGCGACCTCTGGGGCCAACGTCCTGACTTTC
>.|.|TRBV2|TRBJ2-5
CASSVQHGETQYF
TGTGCCAGCAGCGTCCAGCACGGAGAGACCCAGTACTTC